This T cell receptor (beta chain) originates from a study of control samples from healthy donors and cancer patients. Sequencing used immunoSEQ multiplex PCR; TCRdb keeps in-frame clones, though not all of them. In the table there are about 100,000 clones, roughly 90% of which are singletons. Trimming took off 4 bases at V and 6 bases at J, with 17 bases between the two ends. Germline loops: CDR1 SGHDT, CDR2 YYEEEE. The CDR3 loop spans 15 amino acids. The chain joins TRBV5-6 to TRBJ2-1, with D tentatively TRBD2 (7 bases). This receptor was obtained from a man aged 30 to 39 in good health. The sequencing sample was made of blood. In DNA form, the CDR3 reads TGTGCCAGCAGCCGGGCGGGGGCCTTGCCCAATGAGCAGTTCTTC. Its protein product is CASSRAGALPNEQFF.